A single sample is the source of the 21 T cell receptor beta chains below, sequenced in a study of follicular helper T cells after annual influenza vaccination. Sequencing used immunoSEQ multiplex PCR; TCRdb keeps in-frame clones, though not all of them. Found here are 6,500 to 7,000 clones, roughly four fifths of them singletons; the top ten hold more than 1.3%. This sample's time point: 2015-2016 season, 7 days after influenza vaccination. The specimen comprised CXCR5- memory CD4+ T cells sorted from blood, sampled 7 days after influenza vaccination. These receptor sequences come from an adult who received the influenza vaccine.

The V call is TRBV14, the J call TRBJ2-1; D is perhaps TRBD1 (5 bases). The germline V and J ends were trimmed by 0 bases and 1 base, with 10 bases remaining between them. Germline lookup yields CDR1 SGHDN and CDR2 FVKESK. The CDR3 runs 16 residues. This chain's CDR3 is CASSQDGARSYNEQFF. The CDR3 DNA is TGTGCCAGCAGCCAAGATGGGGCGCGTTCCTACAATGAGCAGTTCTTC.

This chain links TRBV6-5 with TRBJ1-2; TRBD1 might be the D (6 bases). V was cut by 0 bases and J by 5 bases, with 16 bases left in between. The CDR3 consists of 16 residues. Germline V gives CDR1 MNHEY, CDR2 SVGAGI. DNA for the CDR3: TGTGCCAGCAGTTACTCATCTCGCGGGACACAATATGGCTACACCTTC. The encoded protein is CASSYSSRGTQYGYTF.

The chain recombines TRBV4-1 with TRBJ2-5; tentatively, D is TRBD2 (6 bases). Germline V gives CDR1 MGHRA, CDR2 YSYEKL. The CDR3 consists of 14 residues. Trimming took off 5 bases at V and 1 base at J, with 11 bases between the two ends. Here the CDR3 DNA reads TGCGCCAGCAGCATTTCTAGCGTCCAAGAGACCCAGTACTTC. Translation gives CASSISSVQETQYF.

In its sample, this clone was seen once. V usage is TRBV5-8 and J usage is TRBJ1-1, with 9 nucleotides matching TRBD1. Trimming at V came to 3 bases and at J to 1 base, leaving 4 bases not matched to a gene. Germline V gene sequence: CDR1 SGHTS, CDR2 YDEGEE. CDR3 size: 15 residues. The CDR3 DNA follows: TGTGCCAGCAGCTGGGCACAGGGGGCGAACACTGAAGCTTTCTTT. Encoded protein: CASSWAQGANTEAFF.

The CDR3 DNA sequence: TGTGCCAGCAGCCAACTAGGACAGGGGAACACTGAAGCTTTCTTT. As protein: CASSQLGQGNTEAFF. This rearrangement joins TRBV14 to TRBJ1-1; 8 bases align to TRBD1. The CDR3 spans 15 residues. Trimming took 2 bases from V and 1 from J; bases not matched to a gene: 3. Germline V lookup: CDR1 SGHDN, CDR2 FVKESK.

The chain couples TRBV5-4 to TRBJ1-1; the D gene is possibly TRBD1 (6 bases). The CDR3 sequence is 13 residues long. V lost 4 bases to trimming and J lost 1 base, with 8 bases between them. The germline CDR1 and CDR2 sequences are SGHNT and YYREEE (reference sequence). The CDR3 bases are TGTGCCAGCAGCCTACAGGGGAACACTGAAGCTTTCTTT. It is translated as CASSLQGNTEAFF.

This chain's CDR3 is CASSAPDRVFVAFF. Here the CDR3 DNA reads TGCGCCAGCAGCGCACCTGACAGGGTATTTGTAGCTTTCTTT. V and J are TRBV5-1 and TRBJ1-1; 7 bases align to TRBD1. With 4 bases clipped from V and 10 bases from J, the junction kept 13 bases outside the gene matches. Per germline, CDR1 SGHRS and CDR2 YFSETQ. This CDR3 is built from 14 residues. Looking up the rest from reference TRBV5-1 and TRBJ1-1 gives the full variable domain: KAGVTQTPRYLIKTRGQQVTLSCSPISGHRSVSWYQQTPGQGLQFLFEYFSETQRNKGNFPGRFSGRQFSNSRSEMNVSTLELGDSALYLCASSAPDRVFVAFFGQGTRLTVV.

Only one count was recorded for this clone. The chain combines TRBV18 with TRBJ2-1, with 11 bases fitting TRBD2. This CDR3 contains 15 residues. V gave up 6 bases and J gave up 7 bases; unmatched junction bases: 8. Germline CDR1 KGHSH, CDR2 LQKENI. This chain's CDR3 is CASSLTSGSGNEQFF. For the CDR3, the DNA is TGTGCCAGCTCCCTTACTAGCGGGAGTGGTAATGAGCAGTTCTTC.

The gene calls are TRBV28 and TRBJ2-5; 7 bases are a match to TRBD1. CDR1 MDHEN and CDR2 SYDVKM come from the germline V gene. V shed 5 bases and J 2 bases; nucleotides not matched to a gene: 8. The length of the CDR3 is 15 residues. For the CDR3, the DNA is TGTGCCAGCAGTGTTGCGGACAGGCATCAAGAGACCCAGTACTTC. It yields the protein CASSVADRHQETQYF.

CDR3 region: CASSLGTGPESGYTF. In nucleotides, the CDR3 is TGCGCCAGCAGCTTGGGGACAGGGCCGGAGAGTGGCTACACCTTC. The J gene is TRBJ1-2, the V gene TRBV5-1; 8 bases are shared with TRBD1. V gave up 0 bases and J gave up 7 bases; unmatched junction bases: 8. The CDR3 has 15 residues. Germline CDR1 and CDR2: SGHRS and YFSETQ.

The chain carries TRBV28 and TRBJ2-7; no clear D gene. CDR1 is MDHEN, CDR2 SYDVKM, per germline. V was trimmed by 6 bases and J by 2 bases, leaving 14 bases between them. This CDR3 has 14 residues. CDR3 loop: CASSLGGRAYEQYF. The CDR3 DNA reads as TGTGCCAGCAGCCTCGGCGGCAGAGCCTACGAGCAGTACTTC.

V usage is TRBV18 and J usage is TRBJ1-2, with D tentatively TRBD1 (5 bases). CDR1 KGHSH and CDR2 LQKENI come from the germline V gene. The CDR3 consists of 14 residues. The ends were cut back, 4 bases at V and 8 bases at J, with 17 bases in the middle. CDR3 sequence reads: CASSLSGDAQGYTF. The CDR3, as DNA: TGTGCCAGCTCACTATCGGGGGACGCACAGGGCTACACCTTC.

CDR3 amino acids: CATSRGGEGETQYF. CDR3 coding DNA: TGTGCCACCAGCAGAGGTGGGGAGGGGGAGACCCAGTACTTC. This rearrangement joins TRBV15 to TRBJ2-5; 7 positions match TRBD2. Germline loops: CDR1 LNHNV, CDR2 YYDKDF (reference sequence). Germline trimming cut 1 base from V and 5 bases from J; bases unmatched to any gene: 4. This CDR3 has 14 amino acids.

The CDR3 region is CASSILGREQPQHF. CDR3 DNA sequence: TGTGCCAGTAGTATATTAGGTAGGGAACAGCCCCAGCATTTT. The genes are TRBV19 and TRBJ1-5; no clear D gene. CDR1 and CDR2 from the germline V gene are LNHDA and SQIVND (reference sequence). The CDR3 is made up of 14 amino acids. Trimming left V 2 bases short and J 7 bases short, with 12 bases between.

The chain carries TRBV29-1 and TRBJ2-3; a possible D gene is TRBD1 (6 bases). The V end was cut by 4 bases, the J end by 4 bases, with 15 bases between. CDR1 is SQVTM and CDR2 is ANQGSEA in the germline V gene. CDR3 length equals 14 residues. CDR3 protein: CSVARQEGPDTQYF. In DNA, the CDR3 is TGCAGCGTTGCAAGACAGGAAGGGCCAGATACGCAGTATTTT.

The rearrangement uses TRBV30 and TRBJ1-1; D unclear. Trimming left V 2 bases short and J 5 bases short, with 9 bases between. CDR3 length: 12 amino acids. Germline V gene data show CDR1 as GTSNPN and CDR2 as SVGIG (reference sequence). CDR3 loop: CAWSIEMTEAFF. CDR3 in DNA: TGTGCCTGGAGTATTGAGATGACTGAAGCTTTCTTT.

This clone was detected a few times. V and J are TRBV9 and TRBJ2-2; D gene uncertain. Germline CDR1 SGDLS, CDR2 YYNGEE. V was cut by 4 bases and J by 1 base, with 8 bases left in between. The CDR3 has 14 amino acids. CDR3: CASSLTLNTGELFF. The CDR3 nucleotides read TGTGCCAGCAGCCTGACGCTGAACACCGGGGAGCTGTTTTTT.

V usage is TRBV7-2 and J usage is TRBJ1-5, with TRBD1 identical over 8 bases. The CDR3 is made up of 15 amino acids. From germline, CDR1 is SGHTA and CDR2 FQGNSA. The junction had 6 bases not matched to a gene; V was cut back by 4 bases and J by 4 bases. The CDR3 loop is CASSYGTGLNQPQHF. DNA for the CDR3: TGTGCCAGCAGCTACGGGACAGGCCTGAATCAGCCCCAGCATTTT. Looking up the rest from reference TRBV7-2 and TRBJ1-5 gives the full variable domain: GAGVSQSPSNKVTEKGKDVELRCDPISGHTALYWYRQSLGQGLEFLIYFQGNSAPDKSGLPSDRFSAERTGGSVSTLTIQRTQQEDSAVYLCASSYGTGLNQPQHFGDGTRLSIL.

The chain has TRBV28 and TRBJ2-6; 8 nucleotides align to TRBD1. Germline V gene sequence: CDR1 MDHEN, CDR2 SYDVKM. The CDR3 spans 18 residues. V trimming: 3 bases; J trimming: 4 bases; junction bases outside the gene matches: 11. The CDR3 sequence is CASSFGGTGGRGANVLTF. In DNA, the CDR3 is TGTGCCAGCAGTTTCGGAGGTACAGGGGGGAGAGGGGCCAACGTCCTGACTTTC.

The rearrangement uses TRBV28 and TRBJ2-3; 11 bases map to TRBD2. The CDR3 length is 17 residues. V dropped 4 bases and J dropped 2; count of bases not matched to a gene: 8. CDR1 and CDR2 from the germline V gene are MDHEN and SYDVKM. CDR3 nucleotides: TGTGCCAGCAGTTCGCAGCGGACTAGCGGGTACACAGATACGCAGTATTTT. It encodes CASSSQRTSGYTDTQYF.

V gene TRBV18 combines with J gene TRBJ2-7; maybe TRBD2 (6 bases). V lost 5 bases to trimming and J lost 2 bases, with 10 bases between them. The CDR3 is 13 amino acids. Germline V gene sequence: CDR1 KGHSH, CDR2 LQKENI. The CDR3 is CASSTPGAYEQYF. The DNA of the CDR3 is TGTGCCAGCTCAACCCCGGGAGCCTACGAGCAGTACTTC.